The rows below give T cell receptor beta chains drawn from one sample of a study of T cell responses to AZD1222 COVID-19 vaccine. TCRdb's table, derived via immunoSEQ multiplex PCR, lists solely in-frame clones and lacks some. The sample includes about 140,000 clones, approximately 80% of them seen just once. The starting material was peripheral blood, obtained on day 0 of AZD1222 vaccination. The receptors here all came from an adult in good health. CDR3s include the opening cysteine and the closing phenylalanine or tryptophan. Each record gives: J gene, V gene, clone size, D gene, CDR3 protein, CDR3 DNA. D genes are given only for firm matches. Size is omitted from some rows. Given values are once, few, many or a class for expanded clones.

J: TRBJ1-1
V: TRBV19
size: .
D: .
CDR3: CASSTTPGNTEAFF
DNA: TGTGCCAGTAGTACAACCCCGGGCAACACTGAAGCTTTCTTT

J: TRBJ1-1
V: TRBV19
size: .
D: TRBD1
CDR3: CASRDRGRTEAFF
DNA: TGTGCCAGCCGGGACAGGGGGCGAACTGAAGCTTTCTTT

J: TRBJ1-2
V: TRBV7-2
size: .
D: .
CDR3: CASSLTGSANYGYTF
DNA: TGTGCCAGCAGCCTTACTGGGTCAGCTAACTATGGCTACACCTTC

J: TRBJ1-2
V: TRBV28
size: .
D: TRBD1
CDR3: CASSQTGQGYGYTF
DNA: TGTGCCAGCAGTCAGACAGGGCAAGGCTATGGCTACACCTTC

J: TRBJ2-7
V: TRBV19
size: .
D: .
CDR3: CASMGPRQRGYEQYF
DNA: TGTGCCAGTATGGGTCCGAGGCAGCGCGGGTACGAGCAGTACTTC

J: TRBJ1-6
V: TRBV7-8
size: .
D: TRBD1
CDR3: CASSWTGRSYNSPLHF
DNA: TGTGCCAGCAGCTGGACAGGGAGGTCCTATAATTCACCCCTCCACTTT

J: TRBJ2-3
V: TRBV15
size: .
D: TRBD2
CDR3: CATSPGGSTDTQYF
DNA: TGTGCCACCAGCCCGGGGGGTAGCACAGATACGCAGTATTTT

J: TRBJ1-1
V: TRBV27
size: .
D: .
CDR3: CASSLTGRTEAFF
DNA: TGTGCCAGCAGTTTAACAGGAAGGACTGAAGCTTTCTTT

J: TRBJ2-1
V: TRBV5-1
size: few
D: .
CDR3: CASSLGGPHNEQFF
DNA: TGCGCCAGCAGCTTGGGGGGGCCCCACAATGAGCAGTTCTTC

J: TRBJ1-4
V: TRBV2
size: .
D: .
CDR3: CASRGEGAQLFF
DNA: TGTGCCAGCAGGGGTGAAGGGGCCCAACTGTTTTTT

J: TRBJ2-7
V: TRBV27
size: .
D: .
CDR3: CASSPRPDSSYEQYF
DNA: TGTGCCAGCAGCCCACGACCGGACAGCTCCTACGAGCAGTACTTC

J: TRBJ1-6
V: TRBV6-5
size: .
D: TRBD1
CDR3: CASRDRDRYNSPLHF
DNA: TGTGCCAGCAGAGACCGGGACAGGTATAATTCACCCCTCCACTTT

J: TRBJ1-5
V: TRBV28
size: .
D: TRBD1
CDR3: CASSLAGTDYSNQPQHF
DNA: TGTGCCAGCAGTTTAGCGGGGACAGATTATAGCAATCAGCCCCAGCATTTT

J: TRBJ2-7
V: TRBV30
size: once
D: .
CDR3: CAWSVHGDGYEQYF
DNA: TGTGCCTGGAGTGTACACGGGGATGGCTACGAGCAGTACTTC

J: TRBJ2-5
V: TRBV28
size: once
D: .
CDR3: CASSTLGQSPDGTQYF
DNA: TGTGCCAGCAGTACCCTAGGACAGAGCCCTGATGGGACCCAGTACTTC

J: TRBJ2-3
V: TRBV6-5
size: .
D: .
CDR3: CASRPSRWGTDTQYF
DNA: TGTGCCAGCAGACCCTCACGATGGGGGACAGATACGCAGTATTTT

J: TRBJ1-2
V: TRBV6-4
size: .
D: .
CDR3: CASSDRGGDNYGYTF
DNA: TGTGCCAGCAGTGACCGGGGAGGCGATAACTATGGCTACACCTTC

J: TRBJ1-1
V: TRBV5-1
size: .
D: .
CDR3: CASSLAGGKDTEAFF
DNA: TGCGCCAGCAGCTTGGCCGGGGGGAAAGACACTGAAGCTTTCTTT

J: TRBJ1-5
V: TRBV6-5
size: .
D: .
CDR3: CASSLSLTSQPQHF
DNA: TGTGCCAGCAGTCTCAGCCTGACGTCCCAGCCCCAGCATTTT

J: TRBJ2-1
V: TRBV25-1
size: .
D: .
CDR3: CATQGGFSNEQFF
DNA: TGTGCCACCCAAGGGGGGTTTTCCAATGAGCAGTTCTTC

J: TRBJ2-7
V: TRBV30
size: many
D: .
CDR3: CAWSGLQEPRSYEQYF
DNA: TGTGCCTGGAGTGGCCTACAGGAGCCCCGAAGCTACGAGCAGTACTTC

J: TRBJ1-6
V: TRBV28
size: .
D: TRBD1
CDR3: CASTQTGSSPLHF
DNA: TGTGCCAGCACCCAGACAGGGTCTTCACCCCTCCACTTT

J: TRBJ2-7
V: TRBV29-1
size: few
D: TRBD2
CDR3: CSVDHSGTSSQQYF
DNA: TGCAGCGTTGACCACTCGGGGACTAGCTCCCAGCAGTACTTC

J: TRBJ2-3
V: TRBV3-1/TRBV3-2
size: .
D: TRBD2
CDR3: CASSQGELAGGPTDTQYF
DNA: TGTGCCAGCAGCCAAGGCGAGTTAGCGGGGGGCCCCACAGATACGCAGTATTTT

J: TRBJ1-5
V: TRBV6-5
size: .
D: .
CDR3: CASRGSYNQPQHF
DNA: TGTGCCAGCAGAGGGAGTTATAATCAGCCCCAGCATTTT

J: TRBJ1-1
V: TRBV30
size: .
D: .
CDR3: CAWRRTGTGVRDTEAFF
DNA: TGTGCCTGGAGGCGGACGGGGACGGGGGTGAGGGACACTGAAGCTTTCTTT

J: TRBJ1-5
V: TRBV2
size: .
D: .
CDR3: CASSERVRVNQPQHF
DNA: TGTGCCAGCAGTGAAAGGGTGCGCGTCAATCAGCCCCAGCATTTT

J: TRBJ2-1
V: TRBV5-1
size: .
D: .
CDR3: CASSSTTFSYNEQFF
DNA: TGCGCCAGCAGCTCGACTACATTCTCCTACAATGAGCAGTTCTTC

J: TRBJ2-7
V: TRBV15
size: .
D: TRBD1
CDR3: CATSRKGQGMKDYEQYF
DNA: TGTGCCACCAGCAGAAAGGGACAGGGGATGAAGGACTACGAGCAGTACTTC

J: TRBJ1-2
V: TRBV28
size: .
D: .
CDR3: CASAPPSSNYGYTF
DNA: TGTGCCAGCGCCCCCCCCTCCTCTAACTATGGCTACACCTTC

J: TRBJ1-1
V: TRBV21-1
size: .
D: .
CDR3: CASSKGRGQYGEAFF
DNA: TGTGCCAGCAGCAAAGGGAGGGGGCAGTACGGTGAAGCTTTCTTT

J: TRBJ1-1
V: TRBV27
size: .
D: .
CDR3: CASKSNTEAFF
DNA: TGTGCCAGCAAATCGAACACTGAAGCTTTCTTT

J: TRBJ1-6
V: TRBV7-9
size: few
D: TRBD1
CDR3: CASSSTGEASPLHF
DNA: TGTGCCAGCAGCTCGACAGGGGAGGCTTCACCCCTCCACTTT

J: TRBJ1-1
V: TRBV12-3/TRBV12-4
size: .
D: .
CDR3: CASSLTANTEAFF
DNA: TGTGCCAGCAGTTTAACGGCGAACACTGAAGCTTTCTTT

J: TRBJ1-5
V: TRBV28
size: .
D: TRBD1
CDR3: CASSMDRGRNQPQHF
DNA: TGTGCCAGCAGCATGGACAGGGGAAGAAATCAGCCCCAGCATTTT

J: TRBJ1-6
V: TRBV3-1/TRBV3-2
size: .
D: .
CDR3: CASSPSTDYSPLHF
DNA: TGTGCCAGCAGCCCGTCGACTGATTATTCACCCCTCCACTTT

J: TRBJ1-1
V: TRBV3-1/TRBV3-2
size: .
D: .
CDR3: CASSQGAATEAFF
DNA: TGTGCCAGCAGCCAAGGGGCGGCCACTGAAGCTTTCTTT

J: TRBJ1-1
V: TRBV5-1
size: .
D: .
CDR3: CASSFDRNTEAFF
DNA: TGCGCCAGCAGCTTCGACCGGAACACTGAAGCTTTCTTT

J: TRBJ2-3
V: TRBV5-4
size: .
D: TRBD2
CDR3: CASSVYSGGNSDTQYF
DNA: TGTGCCAGCAGCGTCTATAGCGGGGGGAATTCAGATACGCAGTATTTT

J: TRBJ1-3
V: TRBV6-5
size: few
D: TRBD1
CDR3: CASSSDRGLRNTIYF
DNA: TGTGCCAGCAGTTCGGACAGGGGGCTGCGAAACACCATATATTTT

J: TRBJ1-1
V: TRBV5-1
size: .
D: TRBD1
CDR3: CASSLDRGRNTEAFF
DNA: TGCGCCAGCAGCTTAGACAGGGGGCGAAACACTGAAGCTTTCTTT

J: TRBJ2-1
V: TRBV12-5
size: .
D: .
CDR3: CASGLTHSISSYNEQFF
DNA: TGTGCTAGTGGTTTGACACATAGCATTTCCTCCTACAATGAGCAGTTCTTC

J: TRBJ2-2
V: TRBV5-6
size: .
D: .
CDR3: CASSLPPGELFF
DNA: TGTGCCAGCAGCTTACCCCCCGGGGAGCTGTTTTTT

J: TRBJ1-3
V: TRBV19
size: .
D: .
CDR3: CASRDLGTPGPTGNTIYF
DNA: TGTGCCAGTAGAGACCTCGGGACTCCCGGTCCAACTGGAAACACCATATATTTT

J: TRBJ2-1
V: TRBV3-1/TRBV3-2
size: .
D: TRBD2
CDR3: CASSRPGLNNEQFF
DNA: TGTGCCAGCAGCCGGCCGGGACTAAACAATGAGCAGTTCTTC

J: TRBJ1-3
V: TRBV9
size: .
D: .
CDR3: CASSVGGRWISGNTIYF
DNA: TGTGCCAGCAGCGTAGGGGGACGGTGGATCTCTGGAAACACCATATATTTT

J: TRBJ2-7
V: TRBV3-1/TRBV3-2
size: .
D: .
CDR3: CASSQLAEQYF
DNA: TGTGCCAGCAGCCAACTAGCGGAGCAGTACTTC

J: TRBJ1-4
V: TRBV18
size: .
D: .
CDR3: CASSPGQEEEKLFF
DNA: TGTGCCAGCTCACCGGGGCAGGAGGAAGAAAAACTGTTTTTT

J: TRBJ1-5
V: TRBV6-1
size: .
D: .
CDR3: CASSENNNNQPQHF
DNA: TGTGCCAGCAGTGAAAATAACAACAATCAGCCCCAGCATTTT

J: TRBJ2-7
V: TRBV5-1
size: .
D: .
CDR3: CASGAGAISYEQYF
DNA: TGCGCCAGCGGGGCAGGGGCGATCTCCTACGAGCAGTACTTC

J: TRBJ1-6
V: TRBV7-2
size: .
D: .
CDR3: CASSLAGQGWNSPLHF
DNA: TGTGCCAGCAGCTTAGCAGGTCAGGGCTGGAATTCACCCCTCCACTTT

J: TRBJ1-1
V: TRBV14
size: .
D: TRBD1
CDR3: CASSRQGGSEAFF
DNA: TGTGCCAGCAGCCGACAGGGCGGGTCGGAAGCTTTCTTT

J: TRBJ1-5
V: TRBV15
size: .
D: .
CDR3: CATSGGPGVGDQPQHF
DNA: TGTGCCACCAGCGGGGGGCCAGGGGTTGGTGATCAGCCCCAGCATTTT

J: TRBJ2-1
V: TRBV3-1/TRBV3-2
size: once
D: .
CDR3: CASSQGWRNEQFF
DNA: TGTGCCAGCAGCCAAGGATGGCGCAATGAGCAGTTCTTC